Presented here are 21 T cell receptor beta chains from one specimen sequenced in a study of blood T cells in healthy people across ages. Primed by a sample-barcoded 5' primer and a J-beta primer mix, a second PCR proceeded for about 6 to 11 cycles. TCRdb used MiXCR to reprocess the 5' RACE reads, holding one entry per CDR3 protein. The sample records about 1,400,000 distinct CDR3 sequences, 42% being singletons. The source material was blood. These receptors were taken from a woman aged 18 to 35 in good health.

This clonotype was counted only a few times. The rearrangement uses TRBV27 and TRBJ2-7, with 11 nucleotides matching TRBD2. CDR3 length: 14 amino acids. The J segment lost 4 bases and the V segment lost 9 bases, leaving 8 bases of the junction unmatched. Germline-derived CDR1 and CDR2 are MNHEY and SMNVEV (reference sequence). For the CDR3, the DNA is TGTGCCAGTAGGGCTAGCGGGAGGATTTACGAGCAGTACTTC. Its translation is CASRASGRIYEQYF.

In its sample, this clonotype was seen a few times. The rearrangement joins TRBV12-5 to TRBJ2-1, with 11 bases aligning to TRBD1. Looked up from germline, CDR1 is LGHNT and CDR2 is FRNRAP. The CDR3 extends over 15 amino acids. J was trimmed by 4 bases and V by 6 bases; bases with no gene match: 5. CDR3 in amino acids: CASGQRDRGYNEQFF. In nucleotides, the CDR3 is TGTGCTAGTGGCCAGAGGGACAGGGGGTACAATGAGCAGTTCTTC.

This chain links TRBV12-3 or TRBV12-4 with TRBJ2-5; D uncertain. The CDR3 totals 15 residues. V lost 5 bases, J lost 3 bases, and 16 bases lay in between. The CDR3 nucleotides are TGTGCCAGCAGTCGCCTCGATGACGTAGAAGAGACCCAGTACTTC. This sequence encodes CASSRLDDVEETQYF.

This chain uses TRBV6-7 with TRBJ2-1; 11 bases are shared with TRBD2. TRBV6-7 is assigned to the ORF class and has an uncertain function. The trim removed 4 bases at V and 0 bases at J, leaving 17 bases unmatched. The CDR3 is made up of 21 amino acids. In nucleotides, the CDR3 is TGTGCCAGCAGTTCCATCTCCGGGACTAGCGGTTTTAGGGTCTCCTACAATGAGCAGTTCTTC. Translated, it gives CASSSISGTSGFRVSYNEQFF.

The chain links TRBV20-1 to TRBJ2-7, with TRBD1 matching 8 bases. After removal of 5 bases from V and 5 bases from J, the junction contained 5 bases not matched to a gene. In germline, CDR1 is DFQATT, CDR2 SNEGSKA (reference sequence). CDR3 size: 12 residues. CDR3 in amino acids: CSADRGDDEQYF. For the CDR3, the DNA is TGCAGTGCTGACAGGGGAGATGACGAGCAGTACTTC.

The genes are TRBV7-2 and TRBJ2-1; 12 nucleotides line up with TRBD2. This CDR3 has 16 residues. Germline CDR1 SGHTA, CDR2 FQGNSA. V was clipped by 4 bases and J by 6 bases; unmatched bases: 7. The CDR3 sequence: CASSSWTSGKGNEQFF. The CDR3 bases are TGTGCCAGCAGCTCGTGGACTAGCGGGAAGGGCAATGAGCAGTTCTTC.

The rearrangement links TRBV9 to TRBJ2-2; D might be TRBD2 (6 bases). Germline CDR1 reads SGDLS; CDR2 reads YYNGEE. V lost 7 bases and J lost 2, with 15 bases in between. This CDR3 region has 15 residues. This CDR3 reads CASRKGTPNTGELFF. The CDR3 nucleotides are TGTGCCAGCCGCAAAGGGACTCCCAACACCGGGGAGCTGTTTTTT.

The gene calls are TRBV6-6 and TRBJ1-2; possibly TRBD1 for D (6 bases). This CDR3 spans 14 amino acids. Trimming left V 7 bases short and J 3 bases short, with 15 bases between. CDR1 and CDR2 from the germline V gene are MNHNY and SVGAGI (reference sequence). DNA of the CDR3: TGTGCCAGCACCATCGGGGGGACATACTATGGCTACACCTTC. This encodes CASTIGGTYYGYTF.

V gene TRBV12-3 or TRBV12-4 combines with J gene TRBJ2-7; D possibly uses TRBD1 or TRBD2 (6 bases each). The closer fit of TRBJ2-4 to the DNA end suggests the J call may be wrong. This CDR3 spans 15 amino acids. As DNA, the CDR3 is TGTGCCAGCAGCCGCGGGACACAAGCCAAAAACATTCAGTACTTC. Translating it yields CASSRGTQAKNIQYF.

This clonotype was observed a handful of times. The CDR3 loop reads CASSQDPGVYNEKLFF. CDR3 sequence (DNA): TGCGCCAGCAGCCAAGACCCGGGGGTGTATAATGAAAAACTGTTTTTT. The J gene is TRBJ1-4, the V gene TRBV4-1; D is perhaps TRBD1 (5 bases). The ends were cut back, 0 bases at V and 4 bases at J, with 12 bases in the middle. CDR1 is MGHRA, CDR2 YSYEKL, per germline. The CDR3 length is 16 residues.

This clonotype was seen just once. This chain connects TRBV14 to TRBJ2-4; 9 bases fit TRBD2. Germline assignment: CDR1 SGHDN and CDR2 FVKESK. Unmatched junction bases numbered 5, after V lost 3 bases and J lost 2 bases. The CDR3 consists of 16 residues. The CDR3, as DNA: TGTGCCAGCAGCCAGATTAGCGGGAGTCCCAAAAACATTCAGTACTTC. It translates to CASSQISGSPKNIQYF.

The chain couples TRBV6-6 to TRBJ1-2; no firm D call. V lost 6 bases, J lost 1 base, and 9 bases lay in between. Germline values: CDR1 MNHNY, CDR2 SVGAGI (reference sequence). The CDR3 extends over 13 amino acids. In DNA, the CDR3 is TGTGCCAGCAGGGGAAAACTTAACTATGGCTACACCTTC. It translates to CASRGKLNYGYTF.

The sample holds a few counts of this clonotype. V and J are TRBV12-3 or TRBV12-4 and TRBJ1-1; 7 bases map to TRBD1. The CDR3 totals 15 residues. With V trimmed by 7 bases and J by 1 base, 9 bases remained unmatched. DNA of the CDR3: TGTGCCAGCACCCCCGGAGGGGGCGAGAACACTGAAGCTTTCTTT. This gives the protein CASTPGGGENTEAFF.

This clonotype occurred a few times. The CDR3 DNA reads TGCGCCAGCAGCCCTACGGGACAGGAGCAGTACTTC. Protein product: CASSPTGQEQYF. The chain uses TRBV4-1 and TRBJ2-5, with 8 bases aligning to TRBD1. After removal of 4 bases from V and 11 bases from J, the junction contained 6 bases not matched to a gene. This CDR3 has 12 residues. The germline gives CDR1 MGHRA, CDR2 YSYEKL.

This chain uses TRBV6-2 or TRBV6-3 with TRBJ2-2, with a possible D match to TRBD1 (5 bases). Germline V lookup: CDR1 MNHEY, CDR2 SVGEGT. V was pared by 7 bases and J by 1 base, with 7 bases between. The CDR3 contains 13 residues. CDR3 sequence reads: CASNQGNTGELFF. CDR3 coding DNA: TGTGCCAGCAACCAGGGGAACACCGGGGAGCTGTTTTTT.

This clonotype has ten or more counts. The chain is built from TRBV29-1 and TRBJ2-7; perhaps TRBD1 as D (5 bases). This CDR3 has 14 amino acids. The germline V gene has CDR1 SQVTM and CDR2 ANQGSEA. The V gene lost 4 bases and the J gene lost 2 bases, with 15 bases spanning the gap. DNA for the CDR3: TGCAGCGTTGTCGGCATAGACAGTCCCTACGAGCAGTACTTC. It codes for CSVVGIDSPYEQYF.

This clonotype was seen a few times. This chain links TRBV29-1 with TRBJ2-6; 9 positions agree with TRBD1. The CDR3 covers 12 residues. Germline values: CDR1 SQVTM, CDR2 ANQGSEA. The trim removed 7 bases at V and 13 bases at J, leaving 8 bases unmatched. CDR3 nucleotides: TGCAGCGCGGGACAGGGAGGAAATGTCCTGACTTTC. This translates into CSAGQGGNVLTF.

This clonotype was counted at least ten times. V usage is TRBV27 and J usage is TRBJ2-5; no reliable D call. The assigned J gene may be wrong: the sequence end matches TRBJ2-7 better. Germline values: CDR1 MNHEY, CDR2 SMNVEV (reference sequence). The CDR3 loop spans 13 amino acids. The CDR3 spells CASSSGRSYEQYF. The CDR3, as DNA: TGTGCCAGCAGTTCTGGACGGTCCTACGAGCAGTACTTC.

This chain joins TRBV6-6 and TRBJ1-2; D is undetermined. CDR1 and CDR2 from the germline V gene are MNHNY and SVGAGI (reference sequence). Trimming cost V 0 bases and J 5 bases, with 16 bases left between them. This CDR3 spans 16 amino acids. The DNA for the CDR3 is TGTGCCAGCAGTTACTCGACGGCGGCGACGGTTTATGGCTACACCTTC. This codes for CASSYSTAATVYGYTF.

Comment on this clonotype: A much larger clone differs from this one at a single base, so this may be a read error. The chain links TRBV10-3 to TRBJ2-1, with 7 bases identical to TRBD2. The CDR3 is 13 residues long. With V trimmed by 10 bases and J by 7 bases, 10 bases remained unmatched. Germline lookup yields CDR1 ENHRY and CDR2 SYGVKD. Here the CDR3 DNA reads TGTGCCAGCAACGGACTAGTGGGGAATGAGCAGTTCTTC. It is translated as CASNGLVGNEQFF.

The V gene is TRBV6-1, the J gene TRBJ2-5, with TRBD1 matching 7 bases. The better agreement between TRBJ1-2 and the DNA end casts doubt on the J call. Per the germline V gene, CDR1 is MNHNS and CDR2 is SASEGT. There are 15 residues in the CDR3. The CDR3 sequence: CASSAGPGTADGYTF. The CDR3 DNA reads TGTGCCAGCAGCGCTGGCCCTGGGACAGCCGATGGCTACACCTTC.